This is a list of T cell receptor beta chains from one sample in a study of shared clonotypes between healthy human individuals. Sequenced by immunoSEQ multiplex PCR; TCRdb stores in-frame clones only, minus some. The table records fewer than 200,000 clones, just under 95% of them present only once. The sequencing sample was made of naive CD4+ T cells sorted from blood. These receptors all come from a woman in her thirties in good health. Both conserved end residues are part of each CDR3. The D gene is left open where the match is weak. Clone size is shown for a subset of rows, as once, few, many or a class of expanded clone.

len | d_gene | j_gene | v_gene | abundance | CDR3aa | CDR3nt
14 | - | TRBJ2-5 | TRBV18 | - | CASSPSRGQETQYF | TGTGCCAGCTCACCATCGCGGGGACAAGAGACCCAGTACTTC
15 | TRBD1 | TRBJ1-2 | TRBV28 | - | CASSLGTATNYGYTF | TGTGCCAGCAGTTTGGGGACAGCTACTAACTATGGCTACACCTTC
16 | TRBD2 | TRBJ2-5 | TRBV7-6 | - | CASSLLWTSEQETQYF | TGTGCCAGCAGCTTATTGTGGACTAGCGAGCAAGAGACCCAGTACTTC
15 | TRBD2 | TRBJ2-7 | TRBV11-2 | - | CASSLGSAGAYEQYF | TGTGCCAGCAGCTTAGGGTCAGCGGGAGCCTACGAGCAGTACTTC
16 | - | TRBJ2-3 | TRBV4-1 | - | CASSQRPGLATDTQYF | TGCGCCAGCAGCCAACGCCCCGGCCTAGCAACAGATACGCAGTATTTT
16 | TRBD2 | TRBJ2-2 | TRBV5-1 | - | CASSILGSGSTGELFF | TGCGCCAGCAGCATCCTGGGTAGCGGGAGCACCGGGGAGCTGTTTTTT
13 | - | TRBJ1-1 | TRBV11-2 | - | CASSVGGRKEAFF | TGTGCCAGCAGCGTAGGAGGACGGAAAGAAGCTTTCTTT
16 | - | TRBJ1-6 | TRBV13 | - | CASSLVTKTYNSPLHF | TGTGCCAGCAGCTTAGTGACGAAAACCTATAATTCACCCCTCCACTTT
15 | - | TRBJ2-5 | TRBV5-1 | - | CASSSTGTDQETQYF | TGCGCCAGCAGCTCGACCGGGACGGACCAAGAGACCCAGTACTTC
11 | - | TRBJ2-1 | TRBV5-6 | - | CASSVVNEQFF | TGTGCCAGCAGCGTAGTAAATGAGCAGTTCTTC
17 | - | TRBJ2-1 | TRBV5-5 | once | CASSLDRGLSSYNEQFF | TGTGCCAGCAGCTTGGATCGGGGGCTGAGCTCCTACAATGAGCAGTTCTTC
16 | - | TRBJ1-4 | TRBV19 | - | CASSINRRSTNEKLFF | TGTGCCAGTAGTATTAACAGAAGATCAACTAATGAAAAACTGTTTTTT
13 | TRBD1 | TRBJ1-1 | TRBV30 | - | CAWSDQGGRRAFF | TGTGCCTGGAGCGATCAGGGGGGGCGGCGAGCTTTCTTT
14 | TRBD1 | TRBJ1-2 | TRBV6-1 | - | CASSVRDRESGYTF | TGTGCCAGCAGTGTCCGGGACAGGGAAAGTGGCTACACCTTC
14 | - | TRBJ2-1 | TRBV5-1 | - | CASSLEISYNEQFF | TGCGCCAGCAGTCTAGAGATCTCCTACAATGAGCAGTTCTTC
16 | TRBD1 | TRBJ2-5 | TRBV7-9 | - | CASSFFTGDPKETQYF | TGTGCCAGCAGCTTCTTTACAGGGGATCCCAAAGAGACCCAGTACTTC
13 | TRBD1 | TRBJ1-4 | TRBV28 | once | CASSLTGNEKLFF | TGTGCCAGCAGTTTGACAGGGAATGAAAAACTGTTTTTT
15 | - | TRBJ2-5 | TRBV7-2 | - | CASSRWSGVQETQYF | TGTGCCAGCAGCCGCTGGAGTGGAGTACAAGAGACCCAGTACTTC
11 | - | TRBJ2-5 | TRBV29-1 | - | CSAGGQETQYF | TGCAGCGCTGGGGGGCAAGAGACCCAGTACTTC
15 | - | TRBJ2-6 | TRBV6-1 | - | CASSAKRAGANVLTF | TGTGCCAGCAGTGCGAAGAGGGCTGGGGCCAACGTCCTGACTTTC
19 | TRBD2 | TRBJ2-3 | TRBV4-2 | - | CASSQDPEGLVAGSDTQYF | TGTGCCAGCAGCCAAGATCCGGAGGGTTTGGTAGCGGGATCAGATACGCAGTATTTT
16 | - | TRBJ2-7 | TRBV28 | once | CASSFYPGGLSYEQYF | TGTGCCAGCAGTTTTTACCCGGGGGGCCTCTCCTACGAGCAGTACTTC
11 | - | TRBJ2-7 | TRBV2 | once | CASSGQYEQYF | TGTGCCAGCAGCGGACAGTACGAGCAGTACTTC
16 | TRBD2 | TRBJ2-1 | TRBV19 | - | CASSRQGAGGGNEQFF | TGTGCCAGTAGTAGGCAGGGAGCGGGAGGGGGTAATGAGCAGTTCTTC
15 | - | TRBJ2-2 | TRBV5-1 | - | CASSPTSGNTGELFF | TGCGCCAGCAGCCCGACCTCAGGGAACACCGGGGAGCTGTTTTTT
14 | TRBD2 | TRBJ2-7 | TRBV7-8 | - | CASSSLAGRGEQYF | TGTGCCAGCAGCTCCCTAGCGGGAAGAGGCGAGCAGTACTTC
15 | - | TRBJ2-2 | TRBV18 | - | CASSRGGTNTGELFF | TGTGCCAGCTCACGAGGCGGAACGAACACCGGGGAGCTGTTTTTT
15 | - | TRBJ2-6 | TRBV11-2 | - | CASRRPGTGANVLTF | TGTGCCAGCAGGCGGCCAGGTACTGGGGCCAACGTCCTGACTTTC
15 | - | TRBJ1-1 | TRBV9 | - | CASSVMGQGSTEAFF | TGTGCCAGCAGCGTCATGGGGCAGGGGAGCACTGAAGCTTTCTTT
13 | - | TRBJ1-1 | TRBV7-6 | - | CASSPILNTEAFF | TGTGCCAGCAGCCCCATTCTGAACACTGAAGCTTTCTTT
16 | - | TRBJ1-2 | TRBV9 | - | CASSVAAGHALYGYTF | TGTGCCAGCAGCGTAGCAGCGGGACACGCGTTATATGGCTACACCTTC
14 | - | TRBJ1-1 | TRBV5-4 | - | CASSARLGNTEAFF | TGTGCCAGCAGCGCCCGCCTTGGGAACACTGAAGCTTTCTTT
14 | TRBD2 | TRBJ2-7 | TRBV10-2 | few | CASSEVAGVDEQYF | TGCGCCAGCAGTGAGGTAGCGGGAGTCGACGAGCAGTACTTC
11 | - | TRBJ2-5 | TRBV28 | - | CASRGVETQYF | TGTGCCAGCAGGGGAGTTGAGACCCAGTACTTC
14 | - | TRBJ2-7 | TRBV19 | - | CASASMWGPYEQYF | TGTGCCAGTGCCTCGATGTGGGGACCCTACGAGCAGTACTTC
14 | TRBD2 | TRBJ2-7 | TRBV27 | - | CASTPSGHSYEQYF | TGTGCCAGCACACCTAGCGGACACTCCTACGAGCAGTACTTC
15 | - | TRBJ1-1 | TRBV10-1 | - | CASSESGIGNTEAFF | TGCGCCAGCAGTGAGTCAGGGATCGGGAACACTGAAGCTTTCTTT